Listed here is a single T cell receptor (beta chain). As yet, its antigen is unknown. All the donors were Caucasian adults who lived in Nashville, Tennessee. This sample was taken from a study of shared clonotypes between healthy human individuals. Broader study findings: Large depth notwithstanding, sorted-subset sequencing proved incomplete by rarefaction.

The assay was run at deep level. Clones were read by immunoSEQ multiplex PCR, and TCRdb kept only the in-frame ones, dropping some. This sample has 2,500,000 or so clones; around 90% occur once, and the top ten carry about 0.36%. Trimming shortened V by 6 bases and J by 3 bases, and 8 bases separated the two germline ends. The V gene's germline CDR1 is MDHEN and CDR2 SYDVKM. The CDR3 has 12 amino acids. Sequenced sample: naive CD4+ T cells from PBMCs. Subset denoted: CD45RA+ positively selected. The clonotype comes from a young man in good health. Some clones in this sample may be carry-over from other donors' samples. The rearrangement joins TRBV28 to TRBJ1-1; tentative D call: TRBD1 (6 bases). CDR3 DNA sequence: TGTGCCAGCAGGGACAGATACACTGAAGCTTTCTTT. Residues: CASRDRYTEAFF. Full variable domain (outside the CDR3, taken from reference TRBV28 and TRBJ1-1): DVKVTQSSRYLVKRTGEKVFLECVQDMDHENMFWYRQDPGLGLRLIYFSYDVKMKEKGDIPEGYSVSREKKERFSLILESASTNQTSMYLCASRDRYTEAFFGQGTRLTVV.